Listed here are 8 T cell receptor beta chains from one sample, sequenced in a study of blood T cell repertoires in COVID-19. Here immunoSEQ multiplex PCR was the method, and the copy in TCRdb shows in-frame clones only, minus some. This table has about 170,000 clones, approximately 85% appearing once. Sequenced: peripheral blood. The receptors derive from a man aged 60-69 years who had recovered from COVID-19.

The V and J genes are TRBV27 and TRBJ1-5; D gene ambiguous. The CDR3 is 15 residues long. CDR1 MNHEY and CDR2 SMNVEV come from the germline V gene (reference sequence). V gave up 4 bases and J gave up 3 bases, with 13 bases separating them. The CDR3 sequence: CASSSSPGNNQPQHF. The CDR3 nucleotides are TGTGCCAGCAGTTCCTCACCGGGAAACAATCAGCCCCAGCATTTT.

This clone was seen only once. This sequence joins TRBV10-3 and TRBJ1-1; possible D gene TRBD1, 5 bases. This CDR3 contains 16 residues. Germline loops: CDR1 ENHRY, CDR2 SYGVKD. Trimming pared 2 bases from V and 1 base from J, leaving 14 bases between. CDR3 amino acids: CAISERVGDSNTEAFF. CDR3 nucleotides: TGTGCCATCAGTGAGAGGGTGGGGGACTCGAACACTGAAGCTTTCTTT.

The V gene is TRBV3-1 (or the pseudogene TRBV3-2), the J gene TRBJ2-3; TRBD1 agrees at 7 bases. The CDR3 is 15 amino acids. V lost 4 bases and J lost 2; bases outside the gene matches: 6. Germline V gives CDR1 LGHDT, CDR2 YNNKEL (reference sequence). The CDR3 spells CASSPRTGSTDTQYF. CDR3 nucleotide sequence: TGTGCCAGCAGCCCCCGGACAGGATCCACAGATACGCAGTATTTT.

The chain joins TRBV27 to TRBJ2-6; no clear D. The CDR3 covers 13 residues. Germline CDR1 MNHEY, CDR2 SMNVEV (reference sequence). The germline V and J ends were trimmed by 3 bases and 3 bases, with 3 bases remaining between them. Written as DNA, the CDR3 is TGTGCCAGCAGTTTCTTTGGGGCCAACGTCCTGACTTTC. It is translated as CASSFFGANVLTF. Drawing the rest from reference TRBV27 and TRBJ2-6, the complete variable domain is EAQVTQNPRYLITVTGKKLTVTCSQNMNHEYMSWYRQDPGLGLRQIYYSMNVEVTDKGDVPEGYKVSRKEKRNFPLILESPSPNQTSLYFCASSFFGANVLTFGAGSRLTVL.

This rearrangement joins TRBV13 to TRBJ1-2; 8 bases are a match to TRBD1. The germline V gene has CDR1 PRHDT and CDR2 FYEKMQ (reference sequence). The J segment lost 1 base and the V segment lost 5 bases, leaving 6 bases of the junction unmatched. CDR3 length: 15 residues. The CDR3 sequence: CASSPAGQGNYGYTF. Written as DNA, the CDR3 is TGTGCCAGCAGCCCGGCCGGACAGGGTAACTATGGCTACACCTTC.

This chain links TRBV11-3 with TRBJ1-6; no clear D gene. The V gene lost 5 bases and the J gene lost 4 bases, with 6 bases spanning the gap. Germline values: CDR1 SGHNT, CDR2 YENEEA. There are 13 residues in the CDR3. The CDR3 DNA reads TGTGCCAGCAGCCAACTGTATAATTCACCCCTCCACTTT. Translation gives CASSQLYNSPLHF.

This sequence joins TRBV3-1 (or the pseudogene TRBV3-2) and TRBJ1-2; no firm D call. Germline-derived CDR1 and CDR2 are LGHDT and YNNKEL (reference sequence). V gave up 1 base and J gave up 0 bases, with 6 bases separating them. CDR3 length: 14 residues. In DNA form, the CDR3 reads TGTGCCAGCAGCCAAGTCTCAGCTAACTATGGCTACACCTTC. It is translated as CASSQVSANYGYTF.

This clone was seen more than once but under ten times. The J gene is TRBJ2-7, the V gene TRBV7-3, with 12 bases identical to TRBD2. This CDR3 spans 15 amino acids. Looked up from germline, CDR1 is SGHTA and CDR2 is FQGTGA. J was trimmed by 3 bases and V by 5 bases; bases with no gene match: 5. The CDR3 loop reads CASSPLAGGLYEQYF. For the CDR3, the DNA is TGTGCCAGCAGCCCACTAGCGGGGGGTCTCTACGAGCAGTACTTC. Full variable domain (remainder filled in from reference TRBV7-3 and TRBJ2-7): GAGVSQTPSNKVTEKGKYVELRCDPISGHTALYWYRQSLGQGPEFLIYFQGTGAADDSGLPNDRFFAVRPEGSVSTLKIQRTERGDSAVYLCASSPLAGGLYEQYFGPGTRLTVT.